The sequence of this TCR beta chain was determined in a study of cytomegalovirus exposure and HLA in healthy donors. The PCR ran on 60 Vbeta and 13 Jbeta primers. Assay: immunoSEQ multiplex PCR; the TCRdb copy retains only in-frame clones and omits some. This sample's table reports about 48,000 clones. The CDR3 covers 14 residues. The V segment lost 3 bases and the J segment 2 bases; nucleotides outside the gene matches: 3. CDR1 is MDHEN, CDR2 SYDVKM, per germline. Study results and caveats: Later analysis suggested links between common viral pathogens and several top significant clusters.

Note on this clone: Its specificity is unknown. The sample carries other DNA sequences with the same CDR3.

The source material was PBMCs. The origin of this receptor is a woman in her thirties or forties in good health and CMV-seronegative. The genes are TRBV28 and TRBJ1-2; TRBD1 aligns across 7 bases. CDR3 sequence (DNA): TGTGCCAGCAGTTTCCCAGGGGGAAACTATGGCTACACCTTC. Its protein is CASSFPGGNYGYTF.